Listed below are T cell receptor beta chains from one sample, sequenced in a study of CD8 T cells in ankylosing spondylitis. Each CDR3 protein is one row after TCRdb ran MiXCR on the 5' RACE reads. Among around 490,000 distinct CDR3 sequences listed, roughly 5.3% were seen once. The sequenced material came from blood, either unsorted or a sorted T cell fraction (not recorded which). The source of these receptors is a male donor with ankylosing spondylitis. Each CDR3 is given with its conserved first and last residue. The D gene is left open where the match is weak. For some rows the clone size is stated as once, few or many, or as a class when expanded; others skip it.

d_call j_call v_call clone_size cdr3_aa cdr3_nt
- TRBJ1-1 TRBV25-1 many CASSDLRGGNTEAFF TGTGCCAGCAGTGACCTGAGGGGAGGGAACACTGAAGCTTTCTTT
TRBD2 TRBJ2-1 TRBV24-1 many CATSDRSGRFDEQFF TGTGCCACCAGTGATAGGAGCGGGAGATTTGATGAGCAGTTCTTC
- TRBJ1-3 TRBV4-3 many CASSARSGNTIYF TGCGCCAGCAGCGCACGGTCTGGAAACACCATATATTTT
- TRBJ2-2 TRBV9 few CASSFRGTNTGELFF TGTGCCAGCAGCTTCCGGGGGACGAACACCGGGGAGCTGTTTTTT
TRBD2 TRBJ2-1 TRBV20-1 many CSATGLATYNEQFF TGCAGTGCTACAGGACTAGCGACATACAATGAGCAGTTCTTC
- TRBJ1-2 TRBV18 - CASSPPIRTLAYGYTF TGTGCCAGCTCACCACCAATTAGGACCTTGGCCTATGGCTACACCTTC
TRBD2 TRBJ2-7 TRBV20-1 many CSASRLAGGNYEQYF TGCAGTGCTAGTCGACTAGCGGGAGGGAACTACGAGCAGTACTTC
TRBD2 TRBJ2-1 TRBV20-1 many CSAETGTTLNEQFF TGCAGTGCTGAGACCGGGACTACCCTGAATGAGCAGTTCTTC
TRBD2 TRBJ2-3 TRBV11-2 - CASSFFAGVTDTQYF TGTGCCAGCAGCTTTTTTGCGGGGGTCACAGATACGCAGTATTTT
- TRBJ2-6 TRBV20-1 many CSARKAGRRGANVLTF TGCAGTGCTAGAAAGGCAGGGCGAAGAGGGGCCAACGTCCTGACTTTC
- TRBJ2-1 TRBV9 - CASSVVAFGDPFF TGTGCCAGCAGCGTAGTCGCTTTCGGGGATCCGTTCTTC
- TRBJ1-2 TRBV6-5 many CASSYGGEMKYGYTF TGTGCCAGCAGTTACGGAGGGGAGATGAAGTATGGCTACACCTTC
- TRBJ2-5 TRBV4-3 many CASSQDHRMGQYF TGCGCCAGCAGCCAAGATCACAGAATGGGCCAGTACTTC
TRBD2 TRBJ2-5 TRBV6-5 many CASSYGGGIQETQYF TGTGCCAGCAGTTACGGGGGGGGGATCCAAGAGACCCAGTACTTC
- TRBJ1-4 TRBV20-1 - CSALMGSFGKLFF TGCAGTGCCCTGATGGGCTCGTTCGGGAAACTGTTTTTT
- TRBJ2-7 TRBV20-1 - CSARDPWSGGGYEQYF TGCAGTGCTAGAGACCCGTGGTCGGGGGGCGGCTACGAGCAGTACTTC
- TRBJ2-2 TRBV7-9 - CASGTENTGELFF TGTGCCAGCGGGACCGAGAACACCGGGGAGCTGTTTTTT
- TRBJ1-1 TRBV12-3/TRBV12-4 many CASSRESGAGTEAFF TGTGCCAGCAGTCGAGAGTCGGGGGCTGGAACTGAAGCTTTCTTT
- TRBJ2-5 TRBV15 many CATSSVGETQYF TGTGCCACCAGCAGTGTGGGAGAGACCCAGTACTTC
- TRBJ2-1 TRBV4-1 - CASSQAMGRYNEQFF TGCGCCAGCAGCCAAGCGATGGGGAGGTACAATGAGCAGTTCTTC
TRBD2 TRBJ2-5 TRBV12-3/TRBV12-4 many CASRIMTSGRETQYF TGTGCCAGCAGGATCATGACTAGCGGGAGGGAGACCCAGTACTTC
TRBD2 TRBJ2-1 TRBV7-9 many CASSLFSGTKRSDEQFF TGTGCCAGCAGCTTATTCTCCGGGACTAAAAGGTCCGATGAGCAGTTCTTC
- TRBJ2-1 TRBV10-2 - CASTPRDFSYNEQFF TGCGCCAGCACTCCGAGAGACTTCTCCTACAATGAGCAGTTCTTC
- TRBJ2-7 TRBV5-1 many CASSFDRAYEQYF TGCGCCAGCAGCTTCGACAGAGCCTACGAGCAGTACTTC
- TRBJ2-3 TRBV6-1 - CASRVGVTDTQYF TGTGCCAGCAGGGTGGGGGTTACAGATACGCAGTATTTT
- TRBJ2-3 TRBV20-1 many CSARLRMDTQYF TGCAGTGCTAGACTTCGTATGGATACGCAGTATTTT
- TRBJ2-7 TRBV28 many CASSSLRGFRYEQYF TGTGCCAGCAGTTCTTTAAGGGGGTTCCGCTACGAGCAGTACTTC
TRBD1 TRBJ2-5 TRBV10-3 many CAISEPQGAGETQYF TGTGCCATCAGTGAGCCACAGGGGGCCGGGGAGACCCAGTACTTC
- TRBJ2-7 TRBV6-5 few CASSYSGRAGEQYF TGTGCCAGCAGTTACTCGGGCAGGGCCGGCGAGCAGTACTTC
- TRBJ2-5 TRBV5-6 many CASSPGMAVFQETQYF TGTGCCAGCAGCCCGGGTATGGCGGTTTTCCAAGAGACCCAGTACTTC
- TRBJ2-3 TRBV7-8 many CASSPDTRTDTQYF TGTGCCAGCAGCCCTGACACCCGCACAGATACGCAGTATTTT
TRBD1 TRBJ2-1 TRBV6-2/TRBV6-3 many CASSPPGQGFRAFEQFF TGTGCCAGCAGTCCCCCGGGACAGGGATTTCGGGCATTTGAGCAGTTCTTC
TRBD2 TRBJ2-3 TRBV20-1 many CSAGGLAGDTQYF TGCAGTGCTGGAGGACTAGCGGGAGATACGCAGTATTTT
- TRBJ1-6 TRBV5-6 few CASSSPSASGSYNSPLHF TGTGCCAGCAGCTCACCCAGCGCTTCGGGCTCCTATAATTCACCCCTCCACTTT
- TRBJ2-3 TRBV9 many CASSVGQRGTDTQYF TGTGCCAGCAGCGTAGGTCAACGGGGCACAGATACGCAGTATTTT
- TRBJ1-5 TRBV10-3 many CAITPNMDQPQHF TGTGCCATCACCCCTAATATGGATCAGCCCCAGCATTTT
- TRBJ1-1 TRBV5-1 many CASSLGRGVLTEAFF TGCGCCAGCAGCTTGGGCAGGGGAGTCCTCACTGAAGCTTTCTTT
- TRBJ2-7 TRBV5-5 many CASSPDMSSYEQYF TGTGCCAGCAGCCCGGACATGAGCTCCTACGAGCAGTACTTC
TRBD1 TRBJ2-3 TRBV9 - CASSPGGDRPDTQYF TGTGCCAGCAGCCCAGGGGGCGACCGCCCAGATACGCAGTATTTT
TRBD2 TRBJ2-1 TRBV9 many CASSVRGLAGEQFF TGTGCCAGCAGCGTGAGGGGGCTAGCGGGAGAGCAGTTCTTC